The 25 T cell receptor beta chains below were found in one sample sequenced in a study of CD8 T cells in ankylosing spondylitis. Overall study findings and caveats: A TCR beta motif of about eight highly homologous variants appeared characteristic of ankylosing spondylitis blood.

MiXCR, applied by TCRdb to the 5' RACE reads, yields one record per CDR3 protein. The data hold hundreds of thousands of distinct CDR3 sequences, with approximately 17% observed a single time. These receptors' targets are unknown. The sequenced sample was blood, either unsorted or a sorted T cell fraction (not recorded which). The receptors derive from a male donor with ankylosing spondylitis.

The chain combines TRBV21-1 with TRBJ1-6. TRBV21-1 counts as a pseudogene. The CDR3 consists of 20 residues. The CDR3 here is CASSKPRGRGPSSYNSPLHF. In nucleotides, the CDR3 is TGTGCCAGCAGCAAGCCCCGAGGGCGGGGCCCTAGCTCCTATAATTCACCCCTCCACTTT.

V is TRBV20-1 and J is TRBJ1-1; 7 bases are shared with TRBD1. This CDR3 comprises 13 residues. Germline CDR1 is DFQATT and CDR2 is SNEGSKA (reference sequence). The V segment lost 3 bases and the J segment 6 bases; nucleotides outside the gene matches: 7. DNA for the CDR3: TGCAGTGCTAGGACGGACAGGAGGGCTGAAGCTTTCTTT. This translates into CSARTDRRAEAFF.

In its sample, this clonotype was seen a few times. J is TRBJ1-2 and V is TRBV3-1, with unresolved D. Between the trimmed V and J ends, which lost 1 base and 4 bases, there was a span of 10 bases. The CDR3 contains 14 residues. From germline, CDR1 is LGHDT and CDR2 YNNKEL (reference sequence). The CDR3 loop reads CASSQASALYGYTF. CDR3 in DNA: TGTGCCAGCAGCCAAGCATCAGCACTCTATGGCTACACCTTC.

Only a few counts were recorded for this clonotype. The rearrangement links TRBV20-1 to TRBJ1-1; tentatively, D is TRBD1 (5 bases). V gave up 1 base and J gave up 3 bases, with 15 bases separating them. The CDR3 covers 15 residues. From germline, CDR1 is DFQATT and CDR2 SNEGSKA (reference sequence). In DNA form, the CDR3 reads TGCAGTGCTAGAGCAACCGGGACCGGCGACACTGAAGCTTTCTTT. Protein sequence: CSARATGTGDTEAFF.

Ten or more counts support this clonotype. CDR3 in DNA: TGTGCCAGCAGCCAGGGGTGGGGCTACACCTTC. It specifies CASSQGWGYTF. The chain recombines TRBV12-3 or TRBV12-4 with TRBJ1-2, with a tentative D call TRBD1 (6 bases). This CDR3 has 11 amino acids. Trimming removed 6 bases from V and 8 bases from J, with 10 bases in between.

The rearrangement links TRBV12-3 or TRBV12-4 to TRBJ1-1; D is uncertain. The CDR3 is made up of 14 amino acids. Trimming cost V 3 bases and J 1 base, with 9 bases left between them. CDR3 DNA: TGTGCCAGCAGTTTTGGTATGAGGAACACTGAAGCTTTCTTT. Amino acids: CASSFGMRNTEAFF.

The chain joins TRBV6-1 to TRBJ1-1; D possibly corresponds to TRBD1 (5 bases). Trimming removed 6 bases at V and 3 bases at J, with 11 bases between. CDR1 is MNHNS, CDR2 SASEGT, per germline. The CDR3 sequence is 13 residues long. CDR3: CASRSGGYTEAFF. DNA for the CDR3: TGTGCCAGCAGATCCGGGGGGTACACTGAAGCTTTCTTT.

This chain uses TRBV20-1 with TRBJ2-7; D is unclear. Between the trimmed V and J ends, which lost 0 bases and 12 bases, there was a span of 21 bases. This CDR3 has 14 amino acids. Germline lookup yields CDR1 DFQATT and CDR2 SNEGSKA (reference sequence). CDR3 in DNA: TGCAGTGCTAGAGATCGAAGGCAGGAGATAGTCGGGTACTTC. Translating gives CSARDRRQEIVGYF.

This clonotype was seen a few times. V and J are TRBV7-9 and TRBJ2-7, with 8 nucleotides matching TRBD2. The ends lost 5 bases at V and 4 bases at J; junction bases unmatched: 10. Germline V lookup: CDR1 SEHNR, CDR2 FQNEAQ (reference sequence). The CDR3 runs 15 residues. The CDR3 DNA reads TGTGCCAGCAGCACCCCAGCGGGAGAGGAATACGAGCAGTACTTC. Its protein is CASSTPAGEEYEQYF.

The chain joins TRBV12-3 or TRBV12-4 to TRBJ2-1, with a weak D call TRBD2 (6 bases). V lost 7 bases and J 3 bases, leaving 19 bases between the germline ends. The CDR3 is made up of 16 amino acids. CDR3 amino acids: CASTARAGTLYNEQFF. The DNA of the CDR3 is TGTGCCAGCACCGCCCGGGCGGGAACTCTCTACAATGAGCAGTTCTTC.

The chain combines TRBV7-8 with TRBJ2-7; tentative D call: TRBD2 (5 bases). The CDR3 loop spans 16 amino acids. Germline CDR1 is SGHVS and CDR2 is FQNEAQ. Deletions cut 2 bases from V and 2 bases from J, with 16 bases between. In DNA form, the CDR3 reads TGTGCCAGCAGCTTACGAGGGAACCCGGATCCCTACGAGCAGTACTTC. This gives the protein CASSLRGNPDPYEQYF. Full variable domain (rest looked up from reference TRBV7-8 and TRBJ2-7): GAGVSQSPRYKVAKRGQDVALRCDPISGHVSLFWYQQALGQGPEFLTYFQNEAQLDKSGLPSDRFFAERPEGSVSTLKIQRTQQEDSAVYLCASSLRGNPDPYEQYFGPGTRLTVT.

This clonotype was counted a single time. As DNA, the CDR3 is TGTGCCAGCAGGCAAACAATCCCCCAGGGGGAAGAGACCCAGTACTTC. Protein product: CASRQTIPQGEETQYF. The rearrangement uses TRBV3-1 and TRBJ2-5; 7 nucleotides match TRBD1. The V segment lost 6 bases and the J segment 3 bases; nucleotides outside the gene matches: 13. The CDR3 contains 16 residues. Germline V gene data show CDR1 as LGHDT and CDR2 as YNNKEL (reference sequence).

The table lists this clonotype with a few counts. This chain connects TRBV20-1 to TRBJ1-1; a possible D gene is TRBD1 (5 bases). This CDR3 is 14 amino acids long. The V end lost 5 bases, the J end lost 1 base, and 14 bases lay between the germline ends. CDR1 is DFQATT and CDR2 is SNEGSKA in the germline V gene (reference sequence). CDR3 sequence (DNA): TGCAGTGCTGGCCGCAGGGTCGAGAACACTGAAGCTTTCTTT. This translates into CSAGRRVENTEAFF.

V is TRBV15 and J is TRBJ2-3, with D perhaps TRBD1 or TRBD2 (5 bases each). CDR1 and CDR2 from the germline V gene are LNHNV and YYDKDF (reference sequence). V dropped 0 bases and J dropped 4 bases, with 23 bases sitting between them. This CDR3 contains 19 residues. The DNA of the CDR3 is TGTGCCACCAGCAGAGAGGGGCTTCGGAGGATTGGGACGCCAGATACGCAGTATTTT. Translating it yields CATSREGLRRIGTPDTQYF.

The J gene is TRBJ1-2, the V gene TRBV5-1; D is perhaps TRBD1 (5 bases). The CDR3 totals 14 residues. V was clipped by 0 bases and J by 2 bases, with 8 bases between them. Germline V CDR1 and CDR2: SGHRS, YFSETQ. The CDR3 DNA reads as TGCGCCAGCAGCTTGGGGGACGGAAACTATGGCTACACCTTC. As protein: CASSLGDGNYGYTF.

This chain uses TRBV7-2 with TRBJ2-5; 12 bases match TRBD2. V lost 6 bases and J lost 7; bases outside the gene matches: 6. The CDR3 has 14 residues. Per germline, CDR1 SGHTA and CDR2 FQGNSA. The CDR3 coding sequence is TGTGCCAGCAGTACACTAGCGGGAGGAGGGACCCAGTACTTC. Translated, it gives CASSTLAGGGTQYF.

The chain is built from TRBV20-1 and TRBJ2-7; 10 positions agree with TRBD1. Trimming took 6 bases from V and 3 from J; bases not matched to a gene: 11. Germline CDR1 is DFQATT and CDR2 is SNEGSKA (reference sequence). The CDR3 covers 15 residues. The chain's CDR3 is CSATVGGTGDYEQYF. CDR3 DNA sequence: TGCAGTGCGACTGTGGGCGGGACAGGGGACTACGAGCAGTACTTC.

The chain couples TRBV15 to TRBJ2-3; D uncertain. Trimming shortened V by 1 base and J by 1 base, and 15 bases separated the two germline ends. The CDR3 totals 17 residues. Per the germline V gene, CDR1 is LNHNV and CDR2 is YYDKDF (reference sequence). The CDR3 loop reads CATSRGRVLGGTDTQYF. Written as DNA, the CDR3 is TGTGCCACCAGCAGAGGTCGGGTGTTGGGTGGCACAGATACGCAGTATTTT.

This clonotype was observed a few times. V gene TRBV7-9 combines with J gene TRBJ2-1; perhaps TRBD1 as D (7 bases). Trimming left V 5 bases short and J 6 bases short, with 11 bases between. Germline CDR1 and CDR2: SEHNR and FQNEAQ (reference sequence). The length of the CDR3 is 13 residues. The CDR3 here is CASSQGGGNEQFF. CDR3 in DNA: TGTGCCAGCAGCCAGGGGGGTGGCAATGAGCAGTTCTTC.

This clonotype has a handful of counts. The chain has TRBV5-5 and TRBJ2-1; 9 nucleotides match TRBD2. This CDR3 is built from 15 residues. Trimming cost V 4 bases and J 4 bases; bases outside gene matches: 6. Germline V lookup: CDR1 SGHKS, CDR2 YYEKEE (reference sequence). The CDR3 is CASSLGLAKYNEQFF. Written as DNA, the CDR3 is TGTGCCAGCAGCCTAGGACTAGCGAAGTACAATGAGCAGTTCTTC.

This clonotype was observed a handful of times. V is TRBV7-9 and J is TRBJ2-1; the D gene could be TRBD1 or TRBD2 (5 bases each). V was cut by 5 bases and J by 3 bases, with 11 bases left in between. This CDR3 is built from 14 residues. Per germline, CDR1 SEHNR and CDR2 FQNEAQ (reference sequence). The CDR3 is CASSDGAGYNEQFF. CDR3 nucleotides: TGTGCCAGCAGCGACGGGGCAGGCTACAATGAGCAGTTCTTC.

J is TRBJ1-1 and V is TRBV5-1; the D is unclear. Germline loops: CDR1 SGHRS, CDR2 YFSETQ. There are 14 residues in the CDR3. Trimming stripped 5 bases from V and 0 bases from J, with 11 bases between. The CDR3 DNA is TGCGCCAGCAGTATAGGGAGCATGAACACTGAAGCTTTCTTT. This gives the protein CASSIGSMNTEAFF.

This sequence joins TRBV5-1 and TRBJ2-1; D possibly corresponds to TRBD2 (6 bases). V gave up 3 bases and J gave up 7 bases, with 17 bases separating them. Per germline, CDR1 SGHRS and CDR2 YFSETQ. The CDR3 is 15 amino acids. DNA for the CDR3: TGCGCCAGCAGCTCCCCTTACTTACTAGCAAATGAGCAGTTCTTC. As protein: CASSSPYLLANEQFF.

This chain links TRBV3-1 with TRBJ2-7, with 7 nucleotides matching TRBD2. The germline CDR1 and CDR2 sequences are LGHDT and YNNKEL (reference sequence). The CDR3 runs to 14 residues. Losses at the gene ends were 5 bases for V and 3 bases for J; bases not matched to a gene: 7. The CDR3 region is CASSWGGSVYEQYF. CDR3 DNA: TGTGCCAGCAGCTGGGGGGGGTCAGTCTACGAGCAGTACTTC.

In this sample, this clonotype turned up many times. V gene TRBV12-3 or TRBV12-4 combines with J gene TRBJ2-1; a weak D match, TRBD1 (5 bases). This CDR3 is 14 amino acids long. Trimming cost V 6 bases and J 4 bases, with 13 bases left between them. CDR3 sequence reads: CASSSPRQYNEQFF. The CDR3 nucleotides read TGTGCCAGCAGCTCCCCCAGACAGTACAATGAGCAGTTCTTC.